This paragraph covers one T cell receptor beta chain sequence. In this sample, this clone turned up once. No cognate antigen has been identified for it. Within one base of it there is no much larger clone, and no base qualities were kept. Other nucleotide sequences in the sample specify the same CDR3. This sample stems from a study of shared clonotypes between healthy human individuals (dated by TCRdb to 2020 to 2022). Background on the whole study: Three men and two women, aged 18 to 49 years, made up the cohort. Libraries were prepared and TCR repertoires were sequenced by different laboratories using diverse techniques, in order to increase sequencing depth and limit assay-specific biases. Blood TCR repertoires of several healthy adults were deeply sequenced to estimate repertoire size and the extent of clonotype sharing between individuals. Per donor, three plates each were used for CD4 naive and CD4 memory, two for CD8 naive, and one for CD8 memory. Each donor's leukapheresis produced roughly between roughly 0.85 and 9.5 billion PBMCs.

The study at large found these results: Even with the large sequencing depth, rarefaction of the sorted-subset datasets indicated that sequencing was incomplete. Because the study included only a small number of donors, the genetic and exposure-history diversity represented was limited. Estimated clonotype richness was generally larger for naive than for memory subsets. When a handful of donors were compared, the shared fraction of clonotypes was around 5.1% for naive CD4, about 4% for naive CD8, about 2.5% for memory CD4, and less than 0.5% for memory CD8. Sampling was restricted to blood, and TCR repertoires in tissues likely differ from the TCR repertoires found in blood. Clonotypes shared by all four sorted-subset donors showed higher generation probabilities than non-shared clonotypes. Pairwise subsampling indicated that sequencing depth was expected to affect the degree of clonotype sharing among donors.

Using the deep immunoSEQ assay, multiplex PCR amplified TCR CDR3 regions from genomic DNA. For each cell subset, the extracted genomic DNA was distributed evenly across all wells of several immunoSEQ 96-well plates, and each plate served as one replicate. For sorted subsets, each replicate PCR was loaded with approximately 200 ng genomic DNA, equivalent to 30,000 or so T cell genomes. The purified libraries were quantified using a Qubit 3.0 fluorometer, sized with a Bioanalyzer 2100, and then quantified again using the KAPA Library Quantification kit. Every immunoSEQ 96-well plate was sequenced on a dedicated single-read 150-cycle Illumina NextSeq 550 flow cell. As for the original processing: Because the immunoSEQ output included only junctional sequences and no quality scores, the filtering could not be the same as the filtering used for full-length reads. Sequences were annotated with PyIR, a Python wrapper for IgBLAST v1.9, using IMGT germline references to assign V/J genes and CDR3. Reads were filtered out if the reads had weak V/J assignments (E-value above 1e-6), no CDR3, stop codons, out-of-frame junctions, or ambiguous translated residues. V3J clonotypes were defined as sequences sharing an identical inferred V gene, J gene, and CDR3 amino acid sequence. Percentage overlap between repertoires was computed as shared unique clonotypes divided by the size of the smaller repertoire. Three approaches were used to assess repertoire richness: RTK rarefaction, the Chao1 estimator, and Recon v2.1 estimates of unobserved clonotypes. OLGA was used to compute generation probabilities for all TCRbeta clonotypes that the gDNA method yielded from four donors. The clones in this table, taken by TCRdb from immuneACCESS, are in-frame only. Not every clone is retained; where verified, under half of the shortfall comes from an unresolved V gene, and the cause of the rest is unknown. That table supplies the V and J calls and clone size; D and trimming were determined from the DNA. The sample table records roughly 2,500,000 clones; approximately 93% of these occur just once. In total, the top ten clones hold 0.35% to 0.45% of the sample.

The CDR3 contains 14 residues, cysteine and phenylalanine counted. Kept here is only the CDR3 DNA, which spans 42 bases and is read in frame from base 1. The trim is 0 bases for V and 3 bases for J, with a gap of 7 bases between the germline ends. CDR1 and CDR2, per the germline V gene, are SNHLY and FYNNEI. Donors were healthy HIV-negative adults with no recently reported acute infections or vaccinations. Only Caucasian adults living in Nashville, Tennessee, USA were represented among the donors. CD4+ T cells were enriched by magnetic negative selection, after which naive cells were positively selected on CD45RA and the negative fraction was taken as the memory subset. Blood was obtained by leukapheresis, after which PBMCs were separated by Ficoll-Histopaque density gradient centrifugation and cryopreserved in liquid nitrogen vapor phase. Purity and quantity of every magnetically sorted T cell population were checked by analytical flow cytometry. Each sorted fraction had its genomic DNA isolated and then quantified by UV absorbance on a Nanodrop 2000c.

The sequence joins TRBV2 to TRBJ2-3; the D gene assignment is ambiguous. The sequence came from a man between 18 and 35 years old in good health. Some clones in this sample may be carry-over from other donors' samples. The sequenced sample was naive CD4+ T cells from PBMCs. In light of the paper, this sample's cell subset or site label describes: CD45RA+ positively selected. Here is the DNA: TGTGCCAGCAGTGAAGCGCTTCTGACAGATACGCAGTATTTT. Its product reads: CASSEALLTDTQYF.